The rows below give T cell receptor beta chains drawn from one sample of a study of blood T cell repertoires in COVID-19. Sequencing was performed with immunoSEQ multiplex PCR; in TCRdb, only in-frame clones are kept and a portion is missing. Here the sample spans approximately 170,000 clones, roughly nine tenths being singletons. The sample consisted of peripheral blood. These receptors were taken from a woman aged 70-85 years with acute or convalescent COVID-19. Both conserved end residues are part of each CDR3. The order of the fields is J gene, clone size, D gene, V gene, CDR3 DNA, CDR3 protein. D genes are given only for firm matches. Clone sizes are given selectively: once, few, many, or a class where the clone is expanded.

TRBJ1-5 | . | TRBD1 | TRBV7-2 | TGTGCCAGCAGCTGGACAGGGGTTAATCAGCCCCAGCATTTT | CASSWTGVNQPQHF
TRBJ2-2 | . | . | TRBV5-6 | TGTGCCAGCAGCTTGGTTCAGTACACCGGGGAGCTGTTTTTT | CASSLVQYTGELFF
TRBJ1-4 | . | TRBD1 | TRBV7-2 | TGTGCCAGCAGCTTGGACAGGGGAAATGAAAAACTGTTTTTT | CASSLDRGNEKLFF
TRBJ2-6 | . | . | TRBV13 | TGTGCCAGCAGCCCGTACGGGGGGCAGGCAATCTCTGGGGCCAACGTCCTGACTTTC | CASSPYGGQAISGANVLTF
TRBJ1-6 | . | . | TRBV19 | TGTGCCAGTAGATTGGACAGAAACAATTCACCCCTCCACTTT | CASRLDRNNSPLHF
TRBJ1-4 | few | TRBD1 | TRBV12-3/TRBV12-4 | TGTGCCAGCAGACCGACAGGGATTGAAAAACTGTTTTTT | CASRPTGIEKLFF
TRBJ1-5 | . | TRBD1 | TRBV19 | TGTGCCAGTAGACGGGACAGCACTTATAGCAATCAGCCCCAGCATTTT | CASRRDSTYSNQPQHF
TRBJ1-5 | . | . | TRBV19 | TGTGCCAGTAGTATTTCAGTATATCAGCCCCAGCATTTT | CASSISVYQPQHF
TRBJ2-1 | once | . | TRBV7-9 | TGTGCCACCGACAAGAGCTCCTACAATGAGCAGTTCTTC | CATDKSSYNEQFF
TRBJ1-2 | . | TRBD1 | TRBV29-1 | TGCAGCGTTGACTACCTCGGGACAGGGAATGGCTACACCTTC | CSVDYLGTGNGYTF
TRBJ1-5 | . | . | TRBV6-2/TRBV6-3 | TGTGCCAGCAGGCCTAACAGGCGCAATCAGCCCCAGCATTTT | CASRPNRRNQPQHF
TRBJ2-3 | . | TRBD1 | TRBV27 | TGTGCCAGCAGACGGACAGGGGTGGGAGATACGCAGTATTTT | CASRRTGVGDTQYF
TRBJ1-4 | once | . | TRBV29-1 | TGCAGCGTTGGAGGGCTGTCTGAAAAACTGTTTTTT | CSVGGLSEKLFF
TRBJ2-6 | . | TRBD1 | TRBV5-6 | TGTGCCAGCAGGTGGACAGGGAGCAGCTCTGGGGCCAACGTCCTGACTTTC | CASRWTGSSSGANVLTF
TRBJ1-1 | . | . | TRBV3-1/TRBV3-2 | TGTGCCAGCAGCCAAGGTTGGGGGGAGGTGAACACTGAAGCTTTCTTT | CASSQGWGEVNTEAFF
TRBJ2-7 | once | TRBD1 | TRBV10-3 | TGTGCCACTCGGACAGGGCCCTCCTACGAGCAGTACTTC | CATRTGPSYEQYF
TRBJ2-1 | . | TRBD1 | TRBV3-1/TRBV3-2 | TGTGCCAGCAGCCTACACAGGGGTGAGCAGTTCTTC | CASSLHRGEQFF